The 14 T cell receptor beta chains below come from one sample, sequenced in a study of cytomegalovirus exposure and HLA in healthy donors (dated by TCRdb to 2016 to 2017). Libraries were made using the immunoSEQ multiplex PCR assay. This immuneACCESS table, as held by TCRdb, lists in-frame sequences with V and J called but not all clones. Of the missing ones, under half trace to an unresolved V gene in checked studies; the others have no known cause. The sample table contains 200,000 to 250,000 clones; only one count was recorded for around 86% of them. The ten largest clonotypes hold about 2% of the sample. The sequencing input was PBMCs. The source is a woman under 30 in good health and CMV-seropositive.

The chain couples TRBV30 to TRBJ1-2, with D tentatively TRBD1 (6 bases). The CDR3 is 15 amino acids. The germline V gene has CDR1 GTSNPN and CDR2 SVGIG (reference sequence). The V end lost 1 base, the J end lost 6 bases, and 18 bases lay between the germline ends. The CDR3 reads CAWSALDSLRDGYTF. The CDR3 coding sequence is TGTGCCTGGAGTGCCTTGGACAGCCTGAGGGATGGCTACACCTTC.

The J gene is TRBJ2-1, the V gene TRBV10-2; weak D call: TRBD2 (6 bases). From germline, CDR1 is WSHSY and CDR2 SAAADI. This CDR3 comprises 14 residues. Trimming took 6 bases from V and 5 from J, leaving 14 bases between them. This chain's CDR3 is CASRGSGPNNEQFF. The CDR3 DNA is TGCGCCAGCAGGGGTAGCGGCCCTAACAATGAGCAGTTCTTC.

This chain joins TRBV7-8 and TRBJ2-3; 9 nucleotides agree with TRBD1. The trim removed 0 bases at V and 2 bases at J, leaving 6 bases unmatched. The germline V gene has CDR1 SGHVS and CDR2 FQNEAQ. The CDR3 spans 17 residues. CDR3 sequence reads: CASSLAGTGRTTDTQYF. The DNA for the CDR3 is TGTGCCAGCAGCTTAGCCGGGACAGGGAGGACCACAGATACGCAGTATTTT.

The chain couples TRBV5-1 to TRBJ2-1; 7 positions match TRBD2. This CDR3 is 15 amino acids long. CDR1 and CDR2 from the germline V gene are SGHRS and YFSETQ. Germline trimming cut 0 bases from V and 6 bases from J; bases unmatched to any gene: 6. For the CDR3, the DNA is TGCGCCAGCAGCTTGGCCGGACTAGTCTCCAATGAGCAGTTCTTC. Translating gives CASSLAGLVSNEQFF.

This sequence joins TRBV14 and TRBJ1-2; 7 nucleotides align to TRBD1. The germline V gene encodes CDR1 SGHDN and CDR2 FVKESK. V shed 4 bases, J shed 7 bases, and the junction held 9 bases outside the gene matches. The CDR3 is made up of 14 amino acids. CDR3 protein: CASSLRGGRRGYTF. For the CDR3, the DNA is TGTGCCAGCAGCCTACGAGGGGGCCGTCGTGGCTACACCTTC.

This chain joins TRBV7-2 and TRBJ1-1, with a weak D call TRBD1 (5 bases). V was cut by 2 bases and J by 1 base, with 11 bases left in between. Germline assignment: CDR1 SGHTA and CDR2 FQGNSA. The CDR3 sequence is 15 residues long. CDR3 in DNA: TGTGCCAGCAGCTTATCTGGAGGGGCGAACACTGAAGCTTTCTTT. It specifies CASSLSGGANTEAFF.

J is TRBJ2-1 and V is TRBV27; 8 nucleotides align to TRBD1. Trimming cost V 3 bases and J 5 bases; bases outside gene matches: 9. The germline gives CDR1 MNHEY, CDR2 SMNVEV (reference sequence). CDR3 length: 16 amino acids. DNA for the CDR3: TGTGCCAGCAGTTTGGCAGGGGGCCTACCCAACAATGAGCAGTTCTTC. Translation gives CASSLAGGLPNNEQFF.

The V call is TRBV14, the J call TRBJ2-1; 11 nucleotides match TRBD2. Germline assignment: CDR1 SGHDN and CDR2 FVKESK. After removal of 1 base from V and 7 bases from J, the junction contained 12 bases not matched to a gene. CDR3 length equals 18 residues. The CDR3 is CASSQVPRLAGSINEQFF. Written as DNA, the CDR3 is TGTGCCAGCAGCCAAGTTCCTAGACTAGCGGGATCTATTAATGAGCAGTTCTTC.

V is TRBV5-1 and J is TRBJ1-1, with D tentatively TRBD1 (5 bases). Germline V gene sequence: CDR1 SGHRS, CDR2 YFSETQ. V lost 3 bases and J lost 1, with 7 bases in between. This CDR3 contains 13 residues. The CDR3, as DNA: TGCGCCAGCAGCTCCAGGGCGAACACTGAAGCTTTCTTT. Amino acid sequence: CASSSRANTEAFF.

The rearrangement joins TRBV21-1 to TRBJ1-5; the table calls TRBD1, which could not be checked here. TRBV21-1 is reported as a pseudogene. The length of the CDR3 is 18 residues. In nucleotides, the CDR3 is TGTGCCAGCAGCGGCCGGACAGGGGGCCCACCTAGCAATCAGCCCCAGCATTTT. It codes for CASSGRTGGPPSNQPQHF.

A single count supports this clone. The DNA for the CDR3 is TGTGCCAGTAGTACACAGGGAAGAGGCACTGAAGCTTTCTTT. Translated, it gives CASSTQGRGTEAFF. This chain uses TRBV19 with TRBJ1-1, with D tentatively TRBD1 (6 bases). Trimming removed 4 bases at V and 4 bases at J, with 13 bases between. The germline V gene encodes CDR1 LNHDA and CDR2 SQIVND (reference sequence). CDR3 length: 14 residues. Full variable domain (rest looked up from reference TRBV19 and TRBJ1-1): DGGITQSPKYLFRKEGQNVTLSCEQNLNHDAMYWYRQDPGQGLRLIYYSQIVNDFQKGDIAEGYSVSREKKESFPLTVTSAQKNPTAFYLCASSTQGRGTEAFFGQGTRLTVV.

In this sample, this clone turned up once. The chain uses TRBV29-1 and TRBJ2-2; TRBD2 is a possible D gene (5 bases). Between the trimmed V and J ends, which lost 5 bases and 1 base, there was a span of 8 bases. The CDR3 covers 13 residues. The germline gives CDR1 SQVTM, CDR2 ANQGSEA. In DNA form, the CDR3 reads TGCAGCGTTCGTCGGGAGAACACCGGGGAGCTGTTTTTT. It codes for CSVRRENTGELFF.

The chain carries TRBV5-4 and TRBJ1-1; a weak D match, TRBD1 (6 bases). Trimming removed 1 base from V and 5 bases from J, with 9 bases in between. The CDR3 runs 13 residues. Germline values: CDR1 SGHNT, CDR2 YYREEE (reference sequence). For the CDR3, the DNA is TGTGCCAGCAGCTTGAGGGGGATGACTGAAGCTTTCTTT. It encodes CASSLRGMTEAFF.

This sequence joins TRBV5-1 and TRBJ2-1; D might be TRBD1 (6 bases). V shed 2 bases and J shed 5 bases, with 11 bases lying between them. Germline loops: CDR1 SGHRS, CDR2 YFSETQ. The CDR3 sequence is 14 residues long. CDR3 amino acids: CASSLGQLDNEQFF. DNA of the CDR3: TGCGCCAGCAGCTTAGGACAGTTAGACAATGAGCAGTTCTTC.